This T cell receptor beta chain was captured in a study of shared clonotypes between healthy human individuals. Several immunoSEQ plates held equal portions of the genomic DNA taken from each subset. This table comes from immunoSEQ multiplex PCR, and its TCRdb copy is limited to in-frame clones, with some not included. The data show around 990,000 clones, with 70% to 80% seen just once and over 0.8% held by the top ten. Germline loops: CDR1 KGHSH, CDR2 LQKENI. The CDR3 consists of 16 residues. Trimming cost V 3 bases and J 9 bases; bases outside gene matches: 14. A note on this clone: Its matching antigen is unknown.

General study points: When naive CD4 clonotypes were compared across a handful of donors, 4% to 6.5% were shared. Donor clonotype sharing was expected to depend on sequencing depth.

The source of this sequence is a man between 18 and 29 years old in good health. Some clones in this sample may be carry-over from other donors' samples. The V and J genes are TRBV18 and TRBJ2-1, with 7 bases lining up with TRBD2. Material: memory CD4+ T cells from PBMCs. Regarding subset: CD45RA-negative fraction. CDR3 protein: CASSPQGGRARGEQFF. The DNA of the CDR3 is TGTGCCAGCTCACCTCAGGGAGGGAGGGCAAGGGGTGAGCAGTTCTTC.